The 19 T cell receptor beta chains below come from one sample, sequenced in a study of cytomegalovirus exposure and HLA in healthy donors. The PCR used 60 Vbeta and 13 Jbeta primers. Data came from immunoSEQ multiplex PCR; TCRdb stores just in-frame clones and leaves some out. The sample spans about 78,000 clones; the ten largest clones claim 7.5%. Sequenced input: PBMCs. All receptors come from a female donor in good health and CMV-seropositive.

The chain recombines TRBV27 with TRBJ2-1; 10 bases match TRBD2. Germline values: CDR1 MNHEY, CDR2 SMNVEV (reference sequence). The CDR3 covers 16 residues. Trimming at V came to 5 bases and at J to 4 bases, leaving 8 bases not matched to a gene. The CDR3: CASSGGLADWYNEQFF. CDR3 DNA sequence: TGTGCCAGCAGTGGAGGACTAGCGGATTGGTACAATGAGCAGTTCTTC.

The chain combines TRBV7-9 with TRBJ2-7; 8 nucleotides line up with TRBD1. The length of the CDR3 is 13 residues. CDR1 SEHNR and CDR2 FQNEAQ come from the germline V gene (reference sequence). V lost 4 bases, J lost 12 bases, and 11 bases stayed unmatched. DNA for the CDR3: TGTGCCAGCAGCTACTGGACAGGGCCGAATTTGTACTTC. It codes for CASSYWTGPNLYF.

The chain combines TRBV5-1 with TRBJ2-1; 9 bases are a match to TRBD2. Losses at the gene ends were 0 bases for V and 2 bases for J; bases not matched to a gene: 6. This CDR3 contains 17 residues. In germline, CDR1 is SGHRS, CDR2 YFSETQ. The CDR3: CASSLAPASGTYNEQFF. The DNA of the CDR3 is TGCGCCAGCAGCTTGGCCCCCGCTAGCGGGACCTACAATGAGCAGTTCTTC.

The chain has TRBV7-6 and TRBJ1-1; D is perhaps TRBD1 (5 bases). CDR1 SGHVS and CDR2 FNYEAQ come from the germline V gene. Trimming took 1 base from V and 0 from J, leaving 12 bases between them. The CDR3 length is 16 residues. The CDR3 is CASSLVETVMNTEAFF. The CDR3 DNA reads TGTGCCAGCAGCTTAGTTGAGACAGTTATGAACACTGAAGCTTTCTTT.

The chain combines TRBV4-3 with TRBJ1-2; D gene ambiguous. V was shortened by 0 bases and J by 2 bases, with 10 bases between the two germline ends. Looked up from germline, CDR1 is LGHNA and CDR2 is YSLEER. The CDR3 extends over 15 amino acids. DNA for the CDR3: TGCGCCAGCAGCCAAGACCCCTCGGGGAACTATGGCTACACCTTC. This sequence encodes CASSQDPSGNYGYTF.

As concerns this clone: One end of the junction varies from germline; a read error may be responsible. This sequence joins TRBV30 and TRBJ1-4; 10 positions match TRBD1. CDR3 length: 15 residues. The germline CDR1 and CDR2 sequences are GTSNPN and SVGIG (reference sequence). In DNA form, the CDR3 reads TGTGCCGGGAGTCAGTTGGGACAGGGGTATGAAAAACTGTTTTTT. Its translation is CAGSQLGQGYEKLFF.

The CDR3 DNA follows: TGTGCCGGGAGTCCCCCCCCATTCTACAATGAGCAGTTCTTC. This encodes CAGSPPPFYNEQFF. The chain is built from TRBV9 and TRBJ2-1; a possible D gene is TRBD2 (5 bases). The V and J ends lost 10 bases and 3 bases respectively, with 17 bases between them. The CDR3 sequence is 14 residues long. Looked up from germline, CDR1 is SGDLS and CDR2 is YYNGEE.

The chain couples TRBV6-1 to TRBJ2-5; D is possibly TRBD2 (6 bases). Germline V gives CDR1 MNHNS, CDR2 SASEGT. V was trimmed by 5 bases and J by 1 base, leaving 11 bases between them. This CDR3 is built from 14 residues. DNA for the CDR3: TGTGCCAGCAGTTCCCGGGACTCCCAAGAGACCCAGTACTTC. This codes for CASSSRDSQETQYF.

The chain employs TRBV7-9 and TRBJ1-2, with 8 positions matching TRBD1. CDR3 length: 13 residues. The germline gives CDR1 SEHNR, CDR2 FQNEAQ (reference sequence). Trimming cost V 3 bases and J 4 bases; bases outside gene matches: 1. CDR3 sequence (DNA): TGTGCCAGCAGCTTTCAGGGGGCCTATGGCTACACCTTC. The encoded protein is CASSFQGAYGYTF.

This chain links TRBV5-1 with TRBJ2-1; D gene unclear. Germline V gives CDR1 SGHRS, CDR2 YFSETQ. The CDR3 consists of 13 residues. V was cut by 0 bases and J by 6 bases, with 7 bases left in between. The CDR3 DNA reads TGCGCCAGCAGCTTGGCTCACTTCAATGAGCAGTTCTTC. Translation: CASSLAHFNEQFF. The entire variable domain, with the rest obtained from reference TRBV5-1 and TRBJ2-1, is as follows: KAGVTQTPRYLIKTRGQQVTLSCSPISGHRSVSWYQQTPGQGLQFLFEYFSETQRNKGNFPGRFSGRQFSNSRSEMNVSTLELGDSALYLCASSLAHFNEQFFGPGTRLTVL.

This chain joins TRBV6-1 and TRBJ1-5; 11 nucleotides match TRBD1. V was pared by 4 bases and J by 6 bases, with 5 bases of the junction left unmatched. This CDR3 has 15 amino acids. Germline loops: CDR1 MNHNS, CDR2 SASEGT. This CDR3 is CASSGGTGGSQPQHF. The CDR3 nucleotides read TGTGCCAGCAGTGGAGGGACAGGGGGAAGTCAGCCCCAGCATTTT.

The gene calls are TRBV11-2 and TRBJ2-5; TRBD2 aligns across 15 bases. This CDR3 spans 16 amino acids. V was clipped by 5 bases and J by 5 bases; unmatched bases: 6. The germline V gene encodes CDR1 SGHAT and CDR2 FQNNGV. CDR3 DNA sequence: TGTGCCAGCAGCGCCGGACTAGCGGGAGGGATCGAGACCCAGTACTTC. Protein sequence: CASSAGLAGGIETQYF.

V usage is TRBV10-3 and J usage is TRBJ2-5; 12 nucleotides line up with TRBD1. The CDR3 has 15 amino acids. The J segment lost 4 bases and the V segment lost 3 bases, leaving 3 bases of the junction unmatched. In germline, CDR1 is ENHRY, CDR2 SYGVKD. Here the CDR3 DNA reads TGTGCCATCAGTGACGGGGGACAGGGGGCAGAGACCCAGTACTTC. It translates to CAISDGGQGAETQYF.

The CDR3 reads CASSLGGEQYF. CDR3 in DNA: TGTGCCAGCAGTTTAGGGGGGGAGCAGTACTTC. The chain uses TRBV27 and TRBJ2-7; D is possibly TRBD2 (6 bases). Germline V gene sequence: CDR1 MNHEY, CDR2 SMNVEV (reference sequence). The CDR3 is 11 amino acids. V dropped 2 bases and J dropped 7 bases, with 6 bases sitting between them.

The chain is built from TRBV10-1 and TRBJ2-7; D uncertain. V was cut by 0 bases and J by 4 bases, with 16 bases left in between. This CDR3 region has 16 residues. Germline lookup yields CDR1 WNHNN and CDR2 SYGVQD (reference sequence). The CDR3 spells CASSESIAGREYEQYF. CDR3 bases: TGCGCCAGCAGTGAGTCCATTGCCGGTCGAGAATACGAGCAGTACTTC.

This chain uses TRBV6-1 with TRBJ1-2; TRBD1 might be the D (6 bases). V lost 5 bases to trimming and J lost 2 bases, with 15 bases between them. CDR1 and CDR2 (germline): MNHNS, SASEGT. This CDR3 has 15 residues. CDR3 in DNA: TGTGCCAGCAGTCCCGCTCTAACAGGGAACTATGGCTACACCTTC. Encoded protein: CASSPALTGNYGYTF.

J is TRBJ2-5 and V is TRBV7-9; D is undetermined. The germline gives CDR1 SEHNR, CDR2 FQNEAQ (reference sequence). The CDR3 is 12 residues long. Trimming stripped 10 bases from V and 4 bases from J, with 13 bases between. The DNA for the CDR3 is TGTGCCACCCAATACGGTGGAGAGACCCAGTACTTC. Translating gives CATQYGGETQYF.

The rearrangement links TRBV7-2 to TRBJ2-1; 7 bases fit TRBD1. J lost 6 bases, V lost 5 bases, and 13 bases had no gene match. The CDR3 length is 16 residues. CDR1 SGHTA and CDR2 FQGNSA come from the germline V gene. CDR3 bases: TGTGCCAGCAGCGCCCGGGGACAGCTGAGGGGCAATGAGCAGTTCTTC. This sequence encodes CASSARGQLRGNEQFF.

The rearrangement uses TRBV28 and TRBJ1-5; D might be TRBD1 (6 bases). CDR3 length: 14 residues. V shed 5 bases and J shed 4 bases, with 12 bases lying between them. Germline CDR1 reads MDHEN; CDR2 reads SYDVKM. CDR3 coding DNA: TGTGCCAGCAGTCGGCTTGACAGGAATCAGCCCCAGCATTTT. This encodes CASSRLDRNQPQHF.